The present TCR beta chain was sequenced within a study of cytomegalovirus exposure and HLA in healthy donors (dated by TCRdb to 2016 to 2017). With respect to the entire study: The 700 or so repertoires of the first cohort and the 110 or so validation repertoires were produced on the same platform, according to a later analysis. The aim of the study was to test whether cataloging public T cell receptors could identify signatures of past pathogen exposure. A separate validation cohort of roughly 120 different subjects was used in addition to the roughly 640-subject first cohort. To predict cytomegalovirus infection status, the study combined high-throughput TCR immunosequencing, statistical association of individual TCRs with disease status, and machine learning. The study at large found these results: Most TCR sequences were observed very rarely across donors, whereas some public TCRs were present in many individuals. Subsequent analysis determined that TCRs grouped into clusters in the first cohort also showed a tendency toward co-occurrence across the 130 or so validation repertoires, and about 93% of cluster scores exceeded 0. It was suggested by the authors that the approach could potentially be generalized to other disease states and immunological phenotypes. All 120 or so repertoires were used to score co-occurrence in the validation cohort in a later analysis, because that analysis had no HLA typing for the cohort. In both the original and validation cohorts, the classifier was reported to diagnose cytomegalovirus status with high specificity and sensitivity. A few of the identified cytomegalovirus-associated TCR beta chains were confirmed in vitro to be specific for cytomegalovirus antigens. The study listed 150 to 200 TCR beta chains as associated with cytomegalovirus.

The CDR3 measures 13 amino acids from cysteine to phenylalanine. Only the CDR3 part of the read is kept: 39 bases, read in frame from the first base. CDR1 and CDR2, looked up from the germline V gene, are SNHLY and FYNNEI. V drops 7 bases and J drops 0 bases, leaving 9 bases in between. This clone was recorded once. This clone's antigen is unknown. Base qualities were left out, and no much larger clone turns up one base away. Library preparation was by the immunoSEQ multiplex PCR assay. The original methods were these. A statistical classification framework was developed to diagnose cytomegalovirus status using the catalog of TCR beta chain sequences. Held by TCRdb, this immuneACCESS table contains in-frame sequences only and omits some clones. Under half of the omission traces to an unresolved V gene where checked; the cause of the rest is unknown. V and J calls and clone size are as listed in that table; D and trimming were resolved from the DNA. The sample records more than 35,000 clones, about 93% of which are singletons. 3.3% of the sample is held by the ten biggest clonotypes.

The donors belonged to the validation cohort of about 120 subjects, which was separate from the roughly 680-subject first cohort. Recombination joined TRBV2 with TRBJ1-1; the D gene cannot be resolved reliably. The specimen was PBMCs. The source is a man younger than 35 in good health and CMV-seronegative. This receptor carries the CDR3 CASKPEMNTEAFF. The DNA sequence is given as TGTGCCAGCAAACCAGAAATGAACACTGAAGCTTTCTTT.